A single sample is the source of the 20 T cell receptor beta chains below, sequenced in a study of STAT5B mutations in CD4+ large granular lymphocyte leukemia. The data were produced by immunoSEQ multiplex PCR, yet TCRdb's version contains in-frame clones alone and is incomplete. The data show around 30,000 clones, 70% to 90% seen once. The sample comprised CD4+ T cells from blood buffy coats. The origin of the receptors is a human donor in good health.

The rearrangement links TRBV7-2 to TRBJ2-3; the match to TRBD2 covers 8 bases. With V trimmed by 5 bases and J by 3 bases, 4 bases remained unmatched. Looked up from germline, CDR1 is SGHTA and CDR2 is FQGNSA. The CDR3 has 14 amino acids. CDR3 in DNA: TGTGCCAGCAGCCCCCGACTAGCGACAGATACGCAGTATTTT. Translation: CASSPRLATDTQYF.

J is TRBJ2-2 and V is TRBV5-1; perhaps TRBD2 as D (5 bases). V lost 4 bases to trimming and J lost 6 bases, with 16 bases between them. The V gene's germline CDR1 is SGHRS and CDR2 YFSETQ. CDR3 length: 15 amino acids. The CDR3 reads CASSLSLAGAGELFF. The DNA for the CDR3 is TGCGCCAGCAGCCTATCCCTAGCCGGGGCCGGGGAGCTGTTTTTT.

This clone was counted once. The V call is TRBV4-1, the J call TRBJ2-7, with TRBD2 matching over 14 bases. CDR1 is MGHRA and CDR2 is YSYEKL in the germline V gene. Trimming took 0 bases from V and 6 from J; bases not matched to a gene: 1. CDR3 length: 15 residues. The CDR3 protein is CASSQDGTSGSEQYF. The CDR3 DNA is TGCGCCAGCAGCCAAGATGGGACTAGCGGGAGCGAGCAGTACTTC.

The chain uses TRBV29-1 and TRBJ2-1; a weak D match, TRBD1 (6 bases). Germline-derived CDR1 and CDR2 are SQVTM and ANQGSEA. This CDR3 is 14 amino acids long. V was cut by 3 bases and J by 8 bases, with 17 bases left in between. DNA of the CDR3: TGCAGCGTTGATACAGGGTTAGGGCATGATGAGCAGTTCTTC. Protein product: CSVDTGLGHDEQFF.

In the case of this clone: Other DNA sequences within the sample encode an identical CDR3. In DNA form, the CDR3 reads TGCAGCGTTGATCCCAGCGGGAGTTCCAATGAGCAGTTCTTC. Translating it yields CSVDPSGSSNEQFF. V gene TRBV29-1 combines with J gene TRBJ2-1; 8 bases agree with TRBD2. The CDR3 contains 14 residues. Trimming took 3 bases from V and 6 from J; bases not matched to a gene: 7. Germline assignment: CDR1 SQVTM and CDR2 ANQGSEA.

The chain has TRBV7-2 and TRBJ1-1; D remains unclear. Trimming shortened V by 2 bases and J by 7 bases, and 8 bases separated the two germline ends. The CDR3 covers 12 residues. Germline lookup yields CDR1 SGHTA and CDR2 FQGNSA. The CDR3 DNA is TGTGCCAGCAGCTTAACTACTTTTGAAGCTTTCTTT. Translation gives CASSLTTFEAFF.

This sequence joins TRBV11-3 and TRBJ2-3; D is ambiguous. V lost 5 bases, J lost 3 bases, and 9 bases lay in between. This CDR3 is 13 amino acids long. Germline values: CDR1 SGHNT, CDR2 YENEEA. CDR3 sequence (DNA): TGTGCCAGCAGCCCTTCGGCTACAGATACGCAGTATTTT. This sequence encodes CASSPSATDTQYF.

This chain connects TRBV6-1 to TRBJ1-1; D gene uncertain. Germline V gene data show CDR1 as MNHNS and CDR2 as SASEGT. The CDR3 spans 15 residues. V was cut by 5 bases and J by 3 bases, with 16 bases left in between. CDR3 sequence reads: CASSSKGRTYTEAFF. CDR3 nucleotides: TGTGCCAGCAGTTCCAAAGGCCGGACCTACACTGAAGCTTTCTTT.

This chain connects TRBV13 to TRBJ1-3, with 11 bases fitting TRBD1. Germline V CDR1 and CDR2: PRHDT, FYEKMQ (reference sequence). The V and J ends lost 0 bases and 2 bases, in that order; junction bases with no gene match: 3. The CDR3 loop spans 17 amino acids. The DNA of the CDR3 is TGTGCCAGCAGCTTAGGCCTGGGACAGGGGGCTGGAAACACCATATATTTT. Translation: CASSLGLGQGAGNTIYF.

The rearrangement links TRBV6-1 to TRBJ1-5, with D possibly TRBD1 on 5 matching bases. CDR3 length equals 17 residues. In germline, CDR1 is MNHNS, CDR2 SASEGT. V lost 2 bases to trimming and J lost 0 bases, with 14 bases between them. CDR3 sequence reads: CASSESGQGYSNQPQHF. CDR3 sequence (DNA): TGTGCCAGCAGTGAATCGGGGCAGGGCTATAGCAATCAGCCCCAGCATTTT.

The CDR3 spells CAWSVGGVGEIPGANVLTF. In nucleotides, the CDR3 is TGTGCCTGGAGTGTCGGTGGTGTAGGGGAGATTCCTGGGGCCAACGTCCTGACTTTC. V gene TRBV30 combines with J gene TRBJ2-6, with D tentatively TRBD1 or TRBD2 (5 bases each). V lost 0 bases, J lost 2 bases, and 20 bases lay in between. The germline CDR1 and CDR2 sequences are GTSNPN and SVGIG (reference sequence). The CDR3 consists of 19 residues.

The chain joins TRBV7-2 to TRBJ1-5, with D maybe TRBD1 (5 bases). Germline loops: CDR1 SGHTA, CDR2 FQGNSA. The ends were cut back, 0 bases at V and 4 bases at J, with 10 bases in the middle. CDR3 length: 15 amino acids. CDR3 nucleotides: TGTGCCAGCAGCTTAGCAATCTCAGGGAATCAGCCCCAGCATTTT. It yields the protein CASSLAISGNQPQHF.

This clone was recorded once. This chain joins TRBV6-1 and TRBJ1-5; 7 bases are a match to TRBD1. The germline V gene has CDR1 MNHNS and CDR2 SASEGT. Germline trimming cut 2 bases from V and 7 bases from J; bases unmatched to any gene: 11. The CDR3 extends over 16 amino acids. CDR3 DNA: TGTGCCAGCAGTGAAACAGGGGCCATTTTCAGCCAGCCCCAGCATTTT. Amino acids: CASSETGAIFSQPQHF.

The chain joins TRBV5-1 to TRBJ1-1; weak D call: TRBD1 (5 bases). Germline V gives CDR1 SGHRS, CDR2 YFSETQ. The V end was cut by 6 bases, the J end by 3 bases, with 18 bases between. The CDR3 runs to 15 residues. The chain's CDR3 is CASKWGGREDTEAFF. The CDR3 DNA reads as TGCGCCAGCAAATGGGGGGGAAGGGAGGACACTGAAGCTTTCTTT.

The J gene is TRBJ2-1, the V gene TRBV15, with 7 nucleotides matching TRBD2. Trimming took 3 bases from V and 2 from J; bases not matched to a gene: 10. The CDR3 consists of 17 residues. Germline V gene sequence: CDR1 LNHNV, CDR2 YYDKDF (reference sequence). CDR3 loop: CATSREIGRETYNEQFF. CDR3 bases: TGTGCCACCAGCAGGGAGATAGGGCGGGAGACCTACAATGAGCAGTTCTTC.

The CDR3 sequence is CAISESMENIQYF. The CDR3 DNA sequence: TGTGCCATCAGTGAGTCGATGGAAAACATTCAGTACTTC. The V call is TRBV10-3, the J call TRBJ2-4; no definite D call. V lost 0 bases, J lost 5 bases, and 5 bases lay in between. Germline assignment: CDR1 ENHRY and CDR2 SYGVKD. The CDR3 has 13 amino acids.

This clone was seen once. The CDR3 loop reads CASSLGGVGSTDTQYF. In nucleotides, the CDR3 is TGTGCCAGCAGCTTAGGAGGGGTCGGAAGCACAGATACGCAGTATTTT. The genes are TRBV11-3 and TRBJ2-3; D might be TRBD1 or TRBD2, each matching 5 bases. With 1 base removed from V and 0 bases from J, the gap between germline ends came to 11 bases. Germline CDR1 and CDR2: SGHNT and YENEEA. The CDR3 extends over 16 amino acids.

The chain recombines TRBV27 with TRBJ2-1; TRBD2 might be the D (7 bases). Trimming shortened V by 1 base and J by 10 bases, and 17 bases separated the two germline ends. This CDR3 comprises 15 residues. From germline, CDR1 is MNHEY and CDR2 SMNVEV (reference sequence). The CDR3 loop reads CASSLWGGQPGEQFF. The CDR3 nucleotides are TGTGCCAGCAGTTTATGGGGGGGGCAGCCAGGGGAGCAGTTCTTC.

The genes are TRBV4-3 and TRBJ2-3; possibly TRBD1 for D (7 bases). Trimming removed 4 bases at V and 0 bases at J, with 14 bases between. Germline V lookup: CDR1 LGHNA, CDR2 YSLEER. The CDR3 is 16 amino acids. In DNA form, the CDR3 reads TGCGCCAGCAGCCGAGAAGCAGGGGGGAGCACAGATACGCAGTATTTT. This codes for CASSREAGGSTDTQYF.

This chain connects TRBV30 to TRBJ1-2; D gene unclear. The germline gives CDR1 GTSNPN, CDR2 SVGIG (reference sequence). The V gene lost 0 bases and the J gene lost 8 bases, with 13 bases spanning the gap. The CDR3 has 13 residues. The CDR3 is CAWSVRMAGGYTF. The CDR3 DNA reads as TGTGCCTGGAGTGTACGAATGGCGGGAGGCTACACCTTC.